The clone carrying this T cell receptor (beta chain) appeared once. From germline, CDR1 is LNHNV and CDR2 YYDKDF (reference sequence). CDR3 length equals 12 residues. V lost 6 bases, J lost 5 bases, and 4 bases stayed unmatched. Profiled with immunoSEQ multiplex PCR; TCRdb holds only in-frame clones, not every one. The data show 250,000 to 350,000 clones, with more than 75% seen just once and around 2% held by the top ten. The record originates from a study of blood T cell repertoires in COVID-19. Overall study: Recovered participants had two consecutive negative NP/OP PCR tests, healthcare professional clearance, or symptom resolution.

Participants' own reports of clinical history determined their cohort assignment. The sample was PBMCs or T cells enriched from blood (not recorded which). The sequence was collected from a woman aged 55-70 years in a cohort exposed to, infected with or recovered from COVID-19 (not recorded which). The V and J genes are TRBV15 and TRBJ2-7; 7 bases agree with TRBD1. The CDR3 here is CATSKGANEQYF. Here the CDR3 DNA reads TGTGCCACCAGTAAGGGGGCGAACGAGCAGTACTTC. Together with reference TRBV15 and TRBJ2-7, the CDR3 gives the full variable domain: DAMVIQNPRYQVTQFGKPVTLSCSQTLNHNVMYWYQQKSSQAPKLLFHYYDKDFNNEADTPDNFQSRRPNTSFCFLDIRSPGLGDTAMYLCATSKGANEQYFGPGTRLTVT.